This T cell receptor (beta chain) emerged from a study of CD8 T cells in Susac syndrome. CD8+ and CD4+ T cells taken from blood had their TCR beta sequenced. TEMRA cells were enriched by FACS, while CD8+ and CD4+ T cells were obtained through a negative isolation that was performed magnetically. Germline CDR1 and CDR2: LNHDA and SQIVND (reference sequence). With 3 bases removed from V and 0 bases from J, the gap between germline ends came to 11 bases. The CDR3 contains 15 residues. RNA amounts of roughly 0.45 to 1 ug underwent reverse transcription with random hexamers. The method of amplification for TCR beta CDR3 was immunoSEQ multiplex PCR, covering 54 Vbeta and 13 Jbeta. In TCRdb, the immunoSEQ multiplex PCR reads were re-called with MiXCR into one record per CDR3 protein. The sample records about 430,000 distinct CDR3 sequences, around 83% being singletons.

This chain uses TRBV19 with TRBJ1-1; D call uncertain. The sequenced material came from CD8+ T cells from PBMCs. The sequence was obtained from a human donor with multiple sclerosis. The DNA of the CDR3 is TGTGCCAGTAGTATGGGTAGTATTATGAACACTGAAGCTTTCTTT. It codes for CASSMGSIMNTEAFF.